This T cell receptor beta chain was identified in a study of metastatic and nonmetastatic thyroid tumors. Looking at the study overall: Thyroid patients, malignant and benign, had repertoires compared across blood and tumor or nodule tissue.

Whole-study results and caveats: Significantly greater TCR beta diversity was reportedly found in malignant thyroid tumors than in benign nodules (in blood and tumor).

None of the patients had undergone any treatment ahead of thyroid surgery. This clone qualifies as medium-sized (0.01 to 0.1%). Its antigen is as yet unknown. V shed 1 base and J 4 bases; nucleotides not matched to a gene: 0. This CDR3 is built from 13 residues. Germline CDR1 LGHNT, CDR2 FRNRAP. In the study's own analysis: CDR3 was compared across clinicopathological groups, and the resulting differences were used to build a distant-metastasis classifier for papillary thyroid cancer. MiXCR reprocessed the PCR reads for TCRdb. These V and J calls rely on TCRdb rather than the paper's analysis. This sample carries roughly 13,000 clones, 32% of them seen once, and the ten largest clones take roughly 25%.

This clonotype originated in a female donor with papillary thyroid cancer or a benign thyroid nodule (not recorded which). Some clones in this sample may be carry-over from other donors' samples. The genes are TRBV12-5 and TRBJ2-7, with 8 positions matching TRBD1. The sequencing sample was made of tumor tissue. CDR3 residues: CASGLDRGYEQYF. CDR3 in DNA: TGTGCTAGTGGTTTGGACAGGGGGTACGAGCAGTACTTC.